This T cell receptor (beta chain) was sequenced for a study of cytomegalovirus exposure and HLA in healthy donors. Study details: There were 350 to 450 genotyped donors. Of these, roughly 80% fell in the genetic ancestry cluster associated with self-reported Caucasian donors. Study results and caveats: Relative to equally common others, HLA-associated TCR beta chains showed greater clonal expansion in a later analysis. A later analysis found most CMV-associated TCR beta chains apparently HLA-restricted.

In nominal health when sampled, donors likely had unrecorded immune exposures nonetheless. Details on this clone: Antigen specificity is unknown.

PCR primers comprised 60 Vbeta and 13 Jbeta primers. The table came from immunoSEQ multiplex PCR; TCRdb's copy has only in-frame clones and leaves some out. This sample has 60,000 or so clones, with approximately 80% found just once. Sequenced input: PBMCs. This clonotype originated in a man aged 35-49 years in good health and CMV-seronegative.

CDR3 residues: CASSKGQGAYEQYF. The CDR3 DNA reads TGTGCCAGCAGCAAAGGACAGGGGGCATACGAGCAGTACTTC. The chain uses TRBV5-6 and TRBJ2-7; the match to TRBD1 covers 11 bases. CDR1 is SGHDT, CDR2 YYEEEE, per germline. CDR3 length: 14 amino acids. V lost 4 bases and J lost 4; bases outside the gene matches: 4.